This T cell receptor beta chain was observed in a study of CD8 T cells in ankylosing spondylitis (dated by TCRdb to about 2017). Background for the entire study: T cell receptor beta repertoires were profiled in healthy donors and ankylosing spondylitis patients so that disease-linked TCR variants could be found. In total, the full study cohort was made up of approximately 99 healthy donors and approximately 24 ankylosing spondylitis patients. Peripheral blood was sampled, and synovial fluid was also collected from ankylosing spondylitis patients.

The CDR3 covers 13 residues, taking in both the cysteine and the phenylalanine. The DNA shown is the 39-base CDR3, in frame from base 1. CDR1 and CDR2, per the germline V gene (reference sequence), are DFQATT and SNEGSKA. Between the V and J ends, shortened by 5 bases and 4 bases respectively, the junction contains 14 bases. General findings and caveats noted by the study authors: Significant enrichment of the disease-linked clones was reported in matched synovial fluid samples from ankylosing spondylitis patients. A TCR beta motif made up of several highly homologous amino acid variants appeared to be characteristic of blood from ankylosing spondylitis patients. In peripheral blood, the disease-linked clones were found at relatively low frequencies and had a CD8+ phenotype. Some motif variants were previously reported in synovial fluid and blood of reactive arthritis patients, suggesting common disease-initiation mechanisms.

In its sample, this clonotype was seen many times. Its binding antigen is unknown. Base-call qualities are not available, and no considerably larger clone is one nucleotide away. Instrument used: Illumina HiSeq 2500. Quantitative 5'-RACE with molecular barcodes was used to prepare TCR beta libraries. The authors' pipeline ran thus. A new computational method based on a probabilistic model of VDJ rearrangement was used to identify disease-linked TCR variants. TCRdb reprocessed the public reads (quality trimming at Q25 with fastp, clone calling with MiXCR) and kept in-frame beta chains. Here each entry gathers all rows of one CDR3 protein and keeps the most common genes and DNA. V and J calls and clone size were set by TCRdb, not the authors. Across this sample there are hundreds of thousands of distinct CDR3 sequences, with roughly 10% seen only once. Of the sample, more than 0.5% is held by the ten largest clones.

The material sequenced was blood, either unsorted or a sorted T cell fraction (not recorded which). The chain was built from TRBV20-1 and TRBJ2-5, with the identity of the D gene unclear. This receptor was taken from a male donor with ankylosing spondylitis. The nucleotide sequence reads TGCAGTGCTCAATTAGCAGGCGGAGAGACCCAGTACTTC. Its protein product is CSAQLAGGETQYF.